This TCR beta chain stems from a study of blood T cell repertoires in COVID-19. About the study: COVID-19 samples, acute and convalescent, were from the United States, Italy and Spain.

Only in-frame clones appear in the TCRdb table, and some are missing; sequencing was by immunoSEQ multiplex PCR. This sample has about 300,000 clones, with around 87% found just once. V lost 3 bases, J lost 1 base, and 13 bases lay in between. From germline, CDR1 is SGDLS and CDR2 YYNGEE. The CDR3 spans 15 residues. J is TRBJ1-1 and V is TRBV9, with D unclear. The source material was peripheral blood. The receptor was isolated from a woman aged 35 to 49 who had recovered from COVID-19. CDR3 sequence (DNA): TGTGCCAGCAGCGCCACTCGAGGGCCGAACACTGAAGCTTTCTTT. Protein product: CASSATRGPNTEAFF.